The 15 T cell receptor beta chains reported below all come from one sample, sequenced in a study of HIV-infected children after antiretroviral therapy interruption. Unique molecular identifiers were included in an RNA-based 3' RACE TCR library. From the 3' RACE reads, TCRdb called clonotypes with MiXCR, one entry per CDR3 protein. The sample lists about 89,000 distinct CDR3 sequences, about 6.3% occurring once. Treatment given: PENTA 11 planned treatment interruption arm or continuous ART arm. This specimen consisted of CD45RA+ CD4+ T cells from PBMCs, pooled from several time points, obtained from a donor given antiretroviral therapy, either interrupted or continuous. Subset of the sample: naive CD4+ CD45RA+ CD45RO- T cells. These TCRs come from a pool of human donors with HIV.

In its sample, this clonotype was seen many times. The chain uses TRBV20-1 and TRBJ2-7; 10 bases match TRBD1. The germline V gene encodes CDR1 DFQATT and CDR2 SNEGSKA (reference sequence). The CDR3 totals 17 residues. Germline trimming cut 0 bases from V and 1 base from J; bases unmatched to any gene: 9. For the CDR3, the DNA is TGCAGTGCTAGAGATGAGCCGGGACAGGGGTCTTCCTACGAGCAGTACTTC. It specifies CSARDEPGQGSSYEQYF.

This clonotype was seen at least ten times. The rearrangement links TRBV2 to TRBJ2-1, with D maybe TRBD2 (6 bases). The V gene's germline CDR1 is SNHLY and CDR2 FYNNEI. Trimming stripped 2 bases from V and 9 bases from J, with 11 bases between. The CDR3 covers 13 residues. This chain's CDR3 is CASSEKGGGEQFF. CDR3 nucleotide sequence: TGTGCCAGCAGTGAAAAGGGAGGCGGTGAGCAGTTCTTC.

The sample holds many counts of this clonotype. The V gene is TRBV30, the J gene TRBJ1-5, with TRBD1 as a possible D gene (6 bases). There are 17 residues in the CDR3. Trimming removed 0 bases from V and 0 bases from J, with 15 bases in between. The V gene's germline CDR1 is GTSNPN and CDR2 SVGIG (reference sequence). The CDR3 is CAWSVPSPGDSNQPQHF. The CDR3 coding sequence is TGTGCCTGGAGTGTACCCTCGCCAGGGGATAGCAATCAGCCCCAGCATTTT.

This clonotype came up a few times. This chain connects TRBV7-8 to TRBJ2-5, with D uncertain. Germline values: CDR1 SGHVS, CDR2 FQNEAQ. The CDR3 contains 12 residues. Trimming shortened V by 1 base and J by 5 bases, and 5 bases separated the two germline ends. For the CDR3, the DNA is TGTGCCAGCAGCTTAGGTCGGGAGACCCAGTACTTC. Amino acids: CASSLGRETQYF.

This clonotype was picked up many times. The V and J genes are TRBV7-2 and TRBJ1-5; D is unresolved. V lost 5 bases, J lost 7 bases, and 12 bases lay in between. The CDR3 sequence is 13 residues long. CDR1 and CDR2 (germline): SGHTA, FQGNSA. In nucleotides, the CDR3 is TGTGCCAGCAGCCTACGCGTTGTACAGCCCCAGCATTTT. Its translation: CASSLRVVQPQHF.

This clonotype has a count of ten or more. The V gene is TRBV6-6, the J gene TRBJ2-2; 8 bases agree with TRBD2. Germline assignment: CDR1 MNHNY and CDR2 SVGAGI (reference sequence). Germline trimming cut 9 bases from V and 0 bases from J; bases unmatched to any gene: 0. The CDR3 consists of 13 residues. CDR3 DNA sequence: TGTGCCAGTAGCGGGGCGAACACCGGGGAGCTGTTTTTT. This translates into CASSGANTGELFF.

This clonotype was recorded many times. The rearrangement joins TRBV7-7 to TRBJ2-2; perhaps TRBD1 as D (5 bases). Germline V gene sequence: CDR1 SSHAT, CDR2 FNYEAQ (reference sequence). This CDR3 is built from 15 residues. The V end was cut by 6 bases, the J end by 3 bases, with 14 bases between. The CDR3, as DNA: TGTGCCAGCAGTCCGGCCTGGGGCTACACCGGGGAGCTGTTTTTT. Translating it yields CASSPAWGYTGELFF.

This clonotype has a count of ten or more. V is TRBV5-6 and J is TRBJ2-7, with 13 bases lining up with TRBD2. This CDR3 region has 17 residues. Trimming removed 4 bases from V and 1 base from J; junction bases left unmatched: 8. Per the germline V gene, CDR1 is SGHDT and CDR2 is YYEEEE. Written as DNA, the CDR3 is TGTGCCAGCAGCCCGCGTGGACTAGCGGGAGTTTCCTACGAGCAGTACTTC. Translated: CASSPRGLAGVSYEQYF.

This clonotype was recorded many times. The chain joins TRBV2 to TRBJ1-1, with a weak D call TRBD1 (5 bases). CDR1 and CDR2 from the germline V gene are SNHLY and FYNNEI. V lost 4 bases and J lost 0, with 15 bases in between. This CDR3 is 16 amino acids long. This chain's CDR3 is CASSGDFTLMNTEAFF. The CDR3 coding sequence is TGTGCCAGCAGTGGGGACTTTACCTTAATGAACACTGAAGCTTTCTTT.

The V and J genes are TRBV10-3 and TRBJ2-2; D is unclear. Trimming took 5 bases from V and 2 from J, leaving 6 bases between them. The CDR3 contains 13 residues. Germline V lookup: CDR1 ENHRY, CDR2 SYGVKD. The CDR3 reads CAISLVNTGELFF. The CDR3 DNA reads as TGTGCCATCAGTCTTGTTAACACCGGGGAGCTGTTTTTT.

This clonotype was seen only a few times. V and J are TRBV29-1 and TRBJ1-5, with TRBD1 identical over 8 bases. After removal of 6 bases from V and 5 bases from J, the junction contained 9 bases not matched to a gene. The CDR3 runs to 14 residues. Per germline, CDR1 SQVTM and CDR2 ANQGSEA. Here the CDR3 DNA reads TGCAGCGTACTGGACAGGGTCGGCCATCAGCCCCAGCATTTT. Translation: CSVLDRVGHQPQHF.

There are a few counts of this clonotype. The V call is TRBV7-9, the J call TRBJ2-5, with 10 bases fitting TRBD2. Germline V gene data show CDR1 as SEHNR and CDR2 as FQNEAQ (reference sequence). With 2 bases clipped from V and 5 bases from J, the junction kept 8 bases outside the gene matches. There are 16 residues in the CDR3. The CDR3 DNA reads TGTGCCAGCAGCTTACTCAGCGGGGGGGCGGAGGAGACCCAGTACTTC. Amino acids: CASSLLSGGAEETQYF. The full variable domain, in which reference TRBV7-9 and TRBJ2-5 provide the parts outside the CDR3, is DTGVSQNPRHKITKRGQNVTFRCDPISEHNRLYWYRQTLGQGPEFLTYFQNEAQLEKSRLLSDRFSAERPKGSFSTLEIQRTEQGDSAMYLCASSLLSGGAEETQYFGPGTRLLVL.

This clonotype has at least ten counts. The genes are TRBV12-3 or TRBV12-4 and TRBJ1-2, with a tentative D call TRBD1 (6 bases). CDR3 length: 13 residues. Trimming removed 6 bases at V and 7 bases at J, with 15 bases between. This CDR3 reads CASSPQGRSGYTF. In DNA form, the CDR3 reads TGTGCCAGCAGCCCCCAGGGGCGTAGTGGCTACACCTTC.

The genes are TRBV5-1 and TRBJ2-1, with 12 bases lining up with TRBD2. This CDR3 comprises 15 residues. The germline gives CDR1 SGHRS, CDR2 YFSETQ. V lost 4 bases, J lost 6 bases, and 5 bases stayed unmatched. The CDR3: CASSRTSGGPNEQFF. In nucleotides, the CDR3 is TGCGCCAGCAGCCGAACTAGCGGGGGGCCCAATGAGCAGTTCTTC. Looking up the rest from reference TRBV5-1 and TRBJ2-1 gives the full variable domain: KAGVTQTPRYLIKTRGQQVTLSCSPISGHRSVSWYQQTPGQGLQFLFEYFSETQRNKGNFPGRFSGRQFSNSRSEMNVSTLELGDSALYLCASSRTSGGPNEQFFGPGTRLTVL.

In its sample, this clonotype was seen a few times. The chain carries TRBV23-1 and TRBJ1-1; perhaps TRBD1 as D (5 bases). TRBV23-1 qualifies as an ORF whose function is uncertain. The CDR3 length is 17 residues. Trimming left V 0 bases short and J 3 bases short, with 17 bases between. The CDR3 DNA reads TGCGCCAGCAGTCAATCGGGGCCCGGGAGGGGTGACACTGAAGCTTTCTTT. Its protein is CASSQSGPGRGDTEAFF.